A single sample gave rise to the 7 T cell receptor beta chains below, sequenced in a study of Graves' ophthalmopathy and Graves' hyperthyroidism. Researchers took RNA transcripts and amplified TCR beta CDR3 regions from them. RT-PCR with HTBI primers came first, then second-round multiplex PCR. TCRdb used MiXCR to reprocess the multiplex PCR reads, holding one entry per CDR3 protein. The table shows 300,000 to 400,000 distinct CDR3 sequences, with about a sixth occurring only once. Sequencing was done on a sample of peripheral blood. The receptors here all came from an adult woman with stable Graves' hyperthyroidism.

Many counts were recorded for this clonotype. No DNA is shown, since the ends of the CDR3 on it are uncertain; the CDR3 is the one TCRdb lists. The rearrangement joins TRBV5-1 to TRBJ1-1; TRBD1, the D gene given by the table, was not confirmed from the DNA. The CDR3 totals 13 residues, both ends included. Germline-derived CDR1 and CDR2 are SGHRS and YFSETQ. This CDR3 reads CASSLVVGTGTLF.

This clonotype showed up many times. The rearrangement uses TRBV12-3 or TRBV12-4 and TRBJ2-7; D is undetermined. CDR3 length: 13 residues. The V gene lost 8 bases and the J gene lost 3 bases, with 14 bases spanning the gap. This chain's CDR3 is CASALYSYYEQYF. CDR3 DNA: TGTGCCAGCGCCCTTTATTCTTACTACGAGCAGTACTTC.

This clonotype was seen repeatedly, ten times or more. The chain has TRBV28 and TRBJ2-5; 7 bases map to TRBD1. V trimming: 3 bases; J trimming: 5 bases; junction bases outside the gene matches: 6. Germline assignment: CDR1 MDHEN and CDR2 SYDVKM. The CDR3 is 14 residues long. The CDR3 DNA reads TGTGCCAGCAGTTTGCCGGACAGGTTGGAGACCCAGTACTTC. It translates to CASSLPDRLETQYF.

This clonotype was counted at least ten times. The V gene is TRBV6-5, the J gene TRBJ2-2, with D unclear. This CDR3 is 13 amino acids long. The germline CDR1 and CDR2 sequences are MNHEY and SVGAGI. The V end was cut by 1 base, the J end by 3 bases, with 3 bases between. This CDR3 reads CASSYWDTGELFF. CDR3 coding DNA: TGTGCCAGCAGTTACTGGGACACCGGGGAGCTGTTTTTT.

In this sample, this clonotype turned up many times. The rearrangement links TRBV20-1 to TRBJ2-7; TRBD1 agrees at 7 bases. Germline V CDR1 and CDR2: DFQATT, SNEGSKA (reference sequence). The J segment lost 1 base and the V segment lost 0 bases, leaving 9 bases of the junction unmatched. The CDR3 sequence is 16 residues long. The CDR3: CSARDMHGRGSYEQYF. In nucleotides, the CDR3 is TGCAGTGCTAGAGATATGCACGGCAGGGGGTCCTACGAGCAGTACTTC.

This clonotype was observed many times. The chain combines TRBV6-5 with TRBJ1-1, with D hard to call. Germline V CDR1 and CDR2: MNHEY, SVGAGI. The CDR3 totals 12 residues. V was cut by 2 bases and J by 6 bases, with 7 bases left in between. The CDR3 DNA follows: TGTGCCAGCAGTTACGGGAGGGCTGAAGCTTTCTTT. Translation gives CASSYGRAEAFF.

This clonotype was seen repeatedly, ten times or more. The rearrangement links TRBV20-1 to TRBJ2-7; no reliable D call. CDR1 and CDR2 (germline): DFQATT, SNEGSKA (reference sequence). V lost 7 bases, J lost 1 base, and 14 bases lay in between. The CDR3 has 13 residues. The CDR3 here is CSDQKKASYEQYF. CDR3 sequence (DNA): TGCAGTGACCAGAAAAAGGCGTCCTACGAGCAGTACTTC.